This T cell receptor beta chain was identified in a study of neurological immune-mediated disorders. General study points: The absence of shared CDR3 amino acid sequences among expanded clones across subjects suggests private repertoires in all groups. Among 34 multiple sclerosis patients, 18 had repertoires that phylogenetic grouping placed in one related-CDR3 cluster, a possible signature.

The ends were cut back, 4 bases at V and 2 bases at J, with 9 bases in the middle. The V gene's germline CDR1 is LGHDT and CDR2 YNNKEL (reference sequence). The CDR3 is made up of 14 amino acids. The authors produced cDNA by 5'RACE using 10-nucleotide random UMIs. Over 200 million TCR-beta sequences, together covering 15-18 subjects, were produced by every individual sequencing run that was carried out. TCRdb redid the calling of the 5' RACE reads with MiXCR, one entry per CDR3 protein. This table holds about 87,000 distinct CDR3 sequences, around 3.6% found once. This clonotype was counted ten times or more. Its target is not known.

This receptor was taken from a woman aged 45-60 years with multiple sclerosis. Source material: PBMCs. This chain links TRBV3-1 with TRBJ1-5; tentative D call: TRBD1 (6 bases). The CDR3 sequence: CASSPGGRNQPQHF. In nucleotides, the CDR3 is TGTGCCAGCAGCCCGGGGGGGCGCAATCAGCCCCAGCATTTT.